What follows are 20 T cell receptor beta chains derived from one specimen sequenced in a study of OX40 agonist ivuxolimab in advanced cancers. Here immunoSEQ multiplex PCR was the method, and the copy in TCRdb shows in-frame clones only, minus some. The sample lists roughly 46,000 clones, 82% seen once, with less than 2% in the top ten. The specimen comprised CD4+ or CD8+ T cells sorted from blood, sampled in a trial of the OX40 agonist ivuxolimab. The receptors derive from an adult with an advanced solid tumor such as melanoma, head and neck, liver or kidney cancer.

This clone appeared once. The chain is built from TRBV28 and TRBJ1-1; 8 positions agree with TRBD1. Germline CDR1 is MDHEN and CDR2 is SYDVKM. J gave up 1 base and V 2 bases, and 12 bases lay outside the gene matches. The CDR3 is made up of 18 amino acids. The CDR3 sequence is CASSLGQGWISRNTEAFF. The CDR3 region has the DNA TGTGCCAGCAGTTTAGGACAGGGTTGGATTTCCCGGAACACTGAAGCTTTCTTT.

The CDR3 sequence: CASSPRVSYEQYF. CDR3 DNA sequence: TGTGCCAGCAGCCCCAGGGTATCCTACGAGCAGTACTTC. The chain employs TRBV7-2 and TRBJ2-7; weak D call: TRBD1 (5 bases). Germline V CDR1 and CDR2: SGHTA, FQGNSA. Trimming removed 5 bases from V and 1 base from J, with 9 bases in between. The CDR3 is 13 residues long. Using reference TRBV7-2 and TRBJ2-7 for the parts outside the CDR3, the full variable domain is GAGVSQSPSNKVTEKGKDVELRCDPISGHTALYWYRQSLGQGLEFLIYFQGNSAPDKSGLPSDRFSAERTGGSVSTLTIQRTQQEDSAVYLCASSPRVSYEQYFGPGTRLTVT.

This chain's CDR3 is CAWNGQGAYGYTF. CDR3 bases: TGTGCCTGGAACGGACAGGGGGCCTATGGCTACACCTTC. The chain recombines TRBV30 with TRBJ1-2; 11 bases align to TRBD1. The CDR3 has 13 residues. Germline V gives CDR1 GTSNPN, CDR2 SVGIG (reference sequence). The V segment lost 4 bases and the J segment 4 bases; nucleotides outside the gene matches: 2.

CDR3 coding DNA: TGTGCCAGCAGCTTGTCCCCCACCTACGAGCAGTACTTC. Translating it yields CASSLSPTYEQYF. The chain uses TRBV5-5 and TRBJ2-7; D is ambiguous. V lost 1 base and J 2 bases, leaving 7 bases between the germline ends. This CDR3 is built from 13 residues. Germline loops: CDR1 SGHKS, CDR2 YYEKEE (reference sequence).

V is TRBV19 and J is TRBJ1-6; D is perhaps TRBD1 (5 bases). The CDR3 extends over 12 amino acids. Germline-derived CDR1 and CDR2 are LNHDA and SQIVND (reference sequence). V was clipped by 11 bases and J by 7 bases, with 12 bases between them. This chain's CDR3 is CAGGRENSPLHF. In nucleotides, the CDR3 is TGTGCCGGGGGAAGGGAAAATTCACCCCTCCACTTT.

This chain joins TRBV30 and TRBJ1-5; D is unresolved. V lost 3 bases and J 0 bases, leaving 9 bases between the germline ends. Germline CDR1 is GTSNPN and CDR2 is SVGIG (reference sequence). The CDR3 is 14 residues long. CDR3 DNA: TGTGCCTGGAGAATAGGGAATAGCAATCAGCCCCAGCATTTT. Its protein product is CAWRIGNSNQPQHF.

This rearrangement joins TRBV6-1 to TRBJ1-2, with 11 bases aligning to TRBD1. The J segment lost 2 bases and the V segment lost 11 bases, leaving 10 bases of the junction unmatched. This CDR3 contains 15 residues. Germline V gene data show CDR1 as MNHNS and CDR2 as SASEGT. CDR3 residues: CAVESGQGANYGYTF. The CDR3 DNA reads as TGTGCCGTCGAGTCCGGACAGGGGGCGAACTATGGCTACACCTTC.

The CDR3 region has the DNA TGCGCCAGCAGCCAAGAGGAGGGGGACAGAGGTGGCTACACCTTC. Encoded protein: CASSQEEGDRGGYTF. The chain employs TRBV4-3 and TRBJ1-2, with 7 bases lining up with TRBD1. CDR1 is LGHNA and CDR2 is YSLEER in the germline V gene. Trimming removed 0 bases from V and 7 bases from J; junction bases left unmatched: 8. The CDR3 runs 15 residues.

This sequence joins TRBV5-4 and TRBJ2-3; D is possibly TRBD2 (7 bases). CDR1 and CDR2 from the germline V gene are SGHNT and YYREEE (reference sequence). The V gene lost 0 bases and the J gene lost 1 base, with 21 bases spanning the gap. The CDR3 consists of 19 residues. The CDR3 sequence is CASSLDPAGAGARTDTQYF. For the CDR3, the DNA is TGTGCCAGCAGCTTGGACCCCGCAGGGGCGGGGGCCCGCACAGATACGCAGTATTTT. Supplemented by reference TRBV5-4 and TRBJ2-3, the full variable domain reads ETGVTQSPTHLIKTRGQQVTLRCSSQSGHNTVSWYQQALGQGPQFIFQYYREEENGRGNFPPRFSGLQFPNYSSELNVNALELDDSALYLCASSLDPAGAGARTDTQYFGPGTRLTVL.

The rearrangement joins TRBV15 to TRBJ2-2; 11 bases fit TRBD2. The V gene's germline CDR1 is LNHNV and CDR2 YYDKDF (reference sequence). The V segment lost 7 bases and the J segment 8 bases; nucleotides outside the gene matches: 9. The CDR3 sequence is 15 residues long. In DNA, the CDR3 is TGTGCCACCAAAATTCTAGCGGGGGGAAGTGGGGAGCTGTTTTTT. It specifies CATKILAGGSGELFF.

The chain employs TRBV7-9 and TRBJ1-2; 8 bases match TRBD1. With 3 bases clipped from V and 11 bases from J, the junction kept 14 bases outside the gene matches. The germline CDR1 and CDR2 sequences are SEHNR and FQNEAQ (reference sequence). This CDR3 is 15 amino acids long. CDR3 sequence: CASSLATRAGGLYTF. The CDR3 DNA reads as TGTGCCAGCAGCTTGGCGACAAGGGCAGGGGGCCTATACACCTTC.

The chain carries TRBV18 and TRBJ1-4; D is possibly TRBD1 (5 bases). The CDR3 sequence is 15 residues long. Germline CDR1 is KGHSH and CDR2 is LQKENI. The ends were cut back, 1 base at V and 4 bases at J, with 10 bases in the middle. CDR3 sequence: CASSPRGTGNEKLFF. DNA of the CDR3: TGTGCCAGCTCACCACGCGGGACGGGTAATGAAAAACTGTTTTTT.

This chain uses TRBV19 with TRBJ2-2; 9 positions agree with TRBD2. With 5 bases clipped from V and 3 bases from J, the junction kept 1 base outside the gene matches. Per germline, CDR1 LNHDA and CDR2 SQIVND (reference sequence). CDR3 length: 14 amino acids. CDR3 sequence reads: CASSGTSHTGELFF. Written as DNA, the CDR3 is TGTGCCAGTAGTGGGACTAGCCACACCGGGGAGCTGTTTTTT.

The chain is built from TRBV6-4 and TRBJ2-6, with TRBD1 matching 8 bases. The CDR3 extends over 19 amino acids. From germline, CDR1 is MRHNA and CDR2 SNTAGT. V lost 0 bases, J lost 0 bases, and 7 bases stayed unmatched. CDR3 amino acids: CASSDSVGQGFSGANVLTF. CDR3 bases: TGTGCCAGCAGTGACTCAGTAGGACAGGGATTCTCTGGGGCCAACGTCCTGACTTTC.

V usage is TRBV5-4 and J usage is TRBJ1-5, with 8 bases lining up with TRBD1. The CDR3 covers 14 residues. The V gene end was trimmed by 4 bases and the J gene end by 5 bases; junction bases not matched to a gene: 5. The germline CDR1 and CDR2 sequences are SGHNT and YYREEE (reference sequence). The CDR3 DNA reads as TGTGCCAGCAGCCGGACAGGGTCGCATCAGCCCCAGCATTTT. Residues: CASSRTGSHQPQHF.

Within the sample, this clone is medium-sized. This chain joins TRBV11-2 and TRBJ2-2; TRBD2 matches 11 bases. The CDR3 covers 16 residues. V shed 4 bases, J shed 6 bases, and the junction held 7 bases outside the gene matches. Germline CDR1 is SGHAT and CDR2 is FQNNGV. CDR3 amino acids: CASSSQLAGEAGELFF. In DNA form, the CDR3 reads TGTGCCAGCAGCTCTCAACTAGCGGGGGAAGCCGGGGAGCTGTTTTTT.

The chain joins TRBV11-2 to TRBJ2-1; no clear D gene. The CDR3 runs to 14 residues. V was trimmed by 1 base and J by 6 bases, leaving 10 bases between them. CDR1 SGHAT and CDR2 FQNNGV come from the germline V gene. The CDR3 nucleotides are TGTGCCAGCAGCTTAGCCTCACAGCTCAATGAGCAGTTCTTC. As protein: CASSLASQLNEQFF.

The J gene is TRBJ1-1, the V gene TRBV10-1; D remains unclear. V was clipped by 7 bases and J by 7 bases, with 19 bases between them. Germline assignment: CDR1 WNHNN and CDR2 SYGVQD (reference sequence). This CDR3 region has 14 residues. CDR3 DNA: TGCGCCAGCAATAGGAGGGTATGCCCAGGTGAAGCTTTCTTT. Residues: CASNRRVCPGEAFF.

The count of this clone is one. V gene TRBV9 combines with J gene TRBJ2-3, with D unresolved. With 0 bases removed from V and 4 bases from J, the gap between germline ends came to 3 bases. This CDR3 comprises 12 residues. CDR1 and CDR2 (germline): SGDLS, YYNGEE. The CDR3 nucleotides read TGTGCCAGCAGCGTAGGATCAGATACGCAGTATTTT. Translation gives CASSVGSDTQYF.

As concerns this clone: Other nucleotide sequences from this sample produce the same CDR3. V usage is TRBV5-1 and J usage is TRBJ2-5, with 14 bases identical to TRBD2. V lost 0 bases to trimming and J lost 4 bases; unmatched junction nucleotides: 2. The CDR3 loop spans 16 amino acids. CDR1 and CDR2 (germline): SGHRS, YFSETQ. The CDR3 region has the DNA TGCGCCAGCAGCTTGGGACTAGCGGGGGGGGGAGAGACCCAGTACTTC. This encodes CASSLGLAGGGETQYF.